This TCR beta chain is from a study of monozygotic twins with inflammatory bowel disease. Study-level results: For IBD patients, clonotypes shared with others were fewer than for healthy twins, especially with disease activity. It was in IBD patients that TCRbeta diversity (inverse Simpson) was lower than in healthy co-twins.

The V gene's germline CDR1 is SNHLY and CDR2 FYNNEI. This CDR3 is 13 amino acids long. Details on this clonotype: Antigen unknown.

UMIs with a 6-nucleotide sample barcode were added by template switching. Two nested PCRs, approximately 16 and 9 cycles, amplified TCRalpha and TCRbeta cDNA. After re-calling the 5' RACE reads, TCRdb lists one entry per CDR3 protein, DNA absent. The table lists about 210,000 distinct CDR3 sequences. V is TRBV2 and J is TRBJ2-7; with no DNA, the TCRdb D assignment of TRBD1 cannot be verified. The sequenced sample was blood. This TCR derives from a human donor with ulcerative colitis or Crohn's disease, or a healthy co-twin of an affected twin (not recorded which). CDR3 protein: CASRGDSIHEQYF.